One and the same sample provided the 7 T cell receptor beta chains below, sequenced in a study of CD8+ T cells in alopecia areata. RNA extraction and reverse transcription yielded cDNA as sequencing template. Assay: immunoSEQ multiplex PCR; the TCRdb copy retains only in-frame clones and omits some. The sample shows fewer than 250,000 clones, roughly 60% of them seen only once. The treatment: oral pan-JAK inhibitor, 5-10 mg twice daily. The sample was CD4+ T cells sorted from blood, taken at week 24, from a patient treated with tofacitinib. Source of these receptors: a human donor with alopecia areata.

This chain connects TRBV7-8 to TRBJ1-4; 9 bases agree with TRBD1. The trim removed 0 bases at V and 5 bases at J, leaving 1 base unmatched. The germline gives CDR1 SGHVS, CDR2 FQNEAQ. This CDR3 is built from 15 residues. This CDR3 is CASSLAGTGNEKLFF. DNA of the CDR3: TGTGCCAGCAGCTTAGCCGGGACAGGGAATGAAAAACTGTTTTTT. The whole variable domain, filled in from reference TRBV7-8 and TRBJ1-4, reads GAGVSQSPRYKVAKRGQDVALRCDPISGHVSLFWYQQALGQGPEFLTYFQNEAQLDKSGLPSDRFFAERPEGSVSTLKIQRTQQEDSAVYLCASSLAGTGNEKLFFGSGTQLSVL.

This clone was picked up a small number of times. The chain carries TRBV29-1 and TRBJ2-7; TRBD2 might be the D (6 bases). CDR1 and CDR2 (germline): SQVTM, ANQGSEA. Trimming removed 5 bases from V and 5 bases from J, with 19 bases in between. The CDR3 runs to 14 residues. CDR3 bases: TGCAGCGTTAAGGAGGGGCCCCCACCCGACGAGCAGTACTTC. Translating gives CSVKEGPPPDEQYF.

This chain uses TRBV30 with TRBJ1-5; TRBD1 aligns across 9 bases. The germline V gene has CDR1 GTSNPN and CDR2 SVGIG (reference sequence). This CDR3 has 15 amino acids. Trimming cost V 3 bases and J 5 bases; bases outside gene matches: 8. CDR3 sequence reads: CAWSPPGQGHQPQHF. The CDR3 nucleotides are TGTGCCTGGAGCCCCCCGGGACAGGGACATCAGCCCCAGCATTTT.

This clone was seen a few times. The rearrangement uses TRBV28 and TRBJ2-3; TRBD2 might be the D (6 bases). Germline CDR1 MDHEN, CDR2 SYDVKM. The CDR3 spans 15 residues. V lost 5 bases, J lost 3 bases, and 15 bases lay in between. The CDR3 DNA reads TGTGCCAGCAGTCTCCTGGCGGGGCGGACAGATACGCAGTATTTT. Residues: CASSLLAGRTDTQYF.

This clone was observed a few times. V is TRBV10-3 and J is TRBJ2-3; D possibly matches TRBD1 or TRBD2 (8 bases each). This CDR3 region has 13 residues. V was cut by 8 bases and J by 6 bases, with 15 bases left in between. From germline, CDR1 is ENHRY and CDR2 SYGVKD. This CDR3 reads CAIEAGDRDTQYF. The CDR3 coding sequence is TGTGCCATCGAAGCGGGGGACAGGGATACGCAGTATTTT.

The chain joins TRBV29-1 to TRBJ2-7; D not certain. Deletions cut 4 bases from V and 5 bases from J, with 15 bases between. The CDR3 is 13 residues long. CDR1 is SQVTM and CDR2 is ANQGSEA in the germline V gene. The CDR3 region is CSVAMQVRHEQYF. The CDR3 DNA follows: TGCAGCGTTGCCATGCAGGTGAGGCACGAGCAGTACTTC.

This clone has just a few counts. The chain carries TRBV6-6 and TRBJ1-2; D ambiguous. Germline CDR1 reads MNHNY; CDR2 reads SVGAGI (reference sequence). This CDR3 spans 15 amino acids. Trimming shortened V by 1 base and J by 7 bases, and 16 bases separated the two germline ends. DNA for the CDR3: TGTGCCAGCAGTTACTGGGGTACCGGGGTCGGTGGCTACACCTTC. Protein: CASSYWGTGVGGYTF.